This entry lists 3 T cell receptor beta chains sequenced from one sample in a study of neurological immune-mediated disorders. MiXCR, applied by TCRdb to the 5' RACE reads, yields one record per CDR3 protein. The data hold around 97,000 distinct CDR3 sequences, with under 14% observed a single time. Sample time point: longitudinal time-point 3. Material for sequencing was PBMCs. The receptors originated from a female donor with HTLV-1-associated myelopathy (HAM/TSP).

The V call is TRBV7-9, the J call TRBJ2-3; 8 bases are a match to TRBD2. Trimming cost V 6 bases and J 2 bases; bases outside gene matches: 4. This CDR3 is 14 amino acids long. Germline CDR1 reads SEHNR; CDR2 reads FQNEAQ (reference sequence). This CDR3 reads CASRTGGITDTQYF. The CDR3 coding sequence is TGTGCCAGCAGGACGGGAGGGATCACAGATACGCAGTATTTT.

The chain employs TRBV11-2 and TRBJ2-3; D perhaps matches TRBD1 (6 bases). From germline, CDR1 is SGHAT and CDR2 FQNNGV. The CDR3 is 17 amino acids. The germline V and J ends were trimmed by 4 bases and 5 bases, with 22 bases remaining between them. In nucleotides, the CDR3 is TGTGCCAGCAGCTCCGGGGCGGCAGGGGATGAGGAAGATACGCAGTATTTT. Translating it yields CASSSGAAGDEEDTQYF.

This clonotype occurred a few times. The rearrangement joins TRBV20-1 to TRBJ2-1, with D perhaps matching TRBD1 or TRBD2 (5 bases each). The CDR3 is made up of 15 amino acids. V lost 2 bases to trimming and J lost 2 bases, with 13 bases between them. The germline V gene encodes CDR1 DFQATT and CDR2 SNEGSKA (reference sequence). The CDR3 loop is CSARNNPGPYNEQFF. In DNA form, the CDR3 reads TGCAGTGCTAGAAACAATCCGGGACCCTACAATGAGCAGTTCTTC.